Listed below are T cell receptor beta chains from one sample, sequenced in a study of cytomegalovirus exposure and HLA in healthy donors. Using immunoSEQ multiplex PCR, the repertoire was profiled, and TCRdb retains in-frame clones only, with some absent. Counted here are more than 95,000 clones, about 82% occurring once; the ten biggest clones make up just under 2%. What was sequenced was PBMCs. These receptor sequences come from a man aged 50-60 years in good health and CMV-seronegative. Both conserved end residues are part of each CDR3. Each record gives: J gene, clone size, V gene, D gene, CDR3 DNA, CDR3 protein. The D gene is left open where the match is weak. Clone sizes are given selectively: once, few, many, or a class where the clone is expanded.

>TRBJ1-5|few|TRBV28|TRBD1
TGTGCCAGCAGTTTGGACAGGAATAATCAGCCCCAGCATTTT
CASSLDRNNQPQHF
>TRBJ1-2|once|TRBV6-1|NA
TGTGCCAGCAGTGAAGCCGCATACAGTGGCTACACCTTC
CASSEAAYSGYTF
>TRBJ1-5|NA|TRBV4-2|TRBD1
TGTGCCAGCAGCCAGGGGACAGAGATTCAGCCCCAGCATTTT
CASSQGTEIQPQHF
>TRBJ1-2|NA|TRBV7-2|TRBD1
TGTGCCAGCAGCTTAGGGACAGGGCTCCATGGCTACACCTTC
CASSLGTGLHGYTF
>TRBJ1-1|few|TRBV7-3|TRBD1
TGTGCCAGCAGCTTAGGGGGACAGGGTGAAGCTTTCTTT
CASSLGGQGEAFF
>TRBJ2-7|NA|TRBV6-5|NA
TGTGCCAGCAGTTACTCGACAGAGAACTCCTACGAGCAGTACTTC
CASSYSTENSYEQYF
>TRBJ2-7|NA|TRBV30|NA
TGTGCCTGGAGTAAGCAGGAGGGCGAGCAGTACTTC
CAWSKQEGEQYF
>TRBJ1-5|once|TRBV7-9|TRBD1
TGTGCCAGCAGCATAGGACAGGGGCCCCAGCATTTT
CASSIGQGPQHF
>TRBJ1-1|NA|TRBV29-1|TRBD1
TGCAGCGTCAAGGACAGGAACTGGGGCACTGAAGCTTTCTTT
CSVKDRNWGTEAFF
>TRBJ1-1|NA|TRBV15|NA
TGTGCCACCAGCAGGGGGCCCTGGCGCGATAATGAAGCTTTCTTT
CATSRGPWRDNEAFF
>TRBJ2-2|few|TRBV14|NA
TGTGCCAGCAGCCAATATGCCAGGAACACCGGGGAGCTGTTTTTT
CASSQYARNTGELFF
>TRBJ2-5|few|TRBV2|TRBD2
TGTGCCAGCAGTGGGACTAGCGGGGGGCGGGGGGAGACCCAGTACTTC
CASSGTSGGRGETQYF
>TRBJ2-7|NA|TRBV29-1|NA
TGCAGCGTTGAAGCGGGTCGCAGTCCCTACGAGCAGTACTTC
CSVEAGRSPYEQYF
>TRBJ1-4|once|TRBV7-9|NA
TGTGCCAGCAGCTTAGTTGGTCCAACGGATGAAAAACTGTTTTTT
CASSLVGPTDEKLFF
>TRBJ2-1|few|TRBV6-6|NA
TGTGCCAGCAGTTATAGTGGGGGCAAGGGTAATGAGCAGTTCTTC
CASSYSGGKGNEQFF
>TRBJ2-1|NA|TRBV6-1|TRBD1
TGTGCCAGCAGTGAGAGGACAGGGGGTTCGAATGAGCAGTTCTTC
CASSERTGGSNEQFF
>TRBJ1-3|NA|TRBV28|NA
TGTGCCAGCAGTCAGGGCAACTTGGGAGGAAACACCATATATTTT
CASSQGNLGGNTIYF
>TRBJ2-7|NA|TRBV7-2|NA
TGTGCCAGCAGCTTAGGGCTTCGACAACGGAACTCCGAGCAGTACTTC
CASSLGLRQRNSEQYF
>TRBJ1-2|few|TRBV11-2|TRBD1
TGTGCCACCTCAACCCACCGGACAGGGATTTTGGCTGGCTACACCTTC
CATSTHRTGILAGYTF
>TRBJ2-5|NA|TRBV9|TRBD2
TGTGCCAGCAGCCCATTGGGAGGGCTACAGACCCAGTACTTC
CASSPLGGLQTQYF
>TRBJ2-1|NA|TRBV6-5|TRBD1
TGTGCCAGCTTGGGACAGGGAGATGAGCAGTTCTTC
CASLGQGDEQFF
>TRBJ1-1|NA|TRBV6-1|TRBD1
TGTGCCAACCAAGACAGGGGGCAGAACACTGAAGCTTTCTTT
CANQDRGQNTEAFF
>TRBJ2-1|NA|TRBV14|NA
TGTGCCAGCAGCCAGAATTTGGCCGATGAGCAGTTCTTC
CASSQNLADEQFF
>TRBJ2-2|few|TRBV18|NA
TGTGCCAGCTCACCAGGGCCTAACACCGGGGAGCTGTTTTTT
CASSPGPNTGELFF
>TRBJ1-2|NA|TRBV11-2|NA
TGTGCCAGCAGTATGCGGGTTAGAGTTTATGGCTACACCTTC
CASSMRVRVYGYTF
>TRBJ2-7|NA|TRBV7-9|TRBD2
TGTGCCAGCAGCTTAGGACTAGCGGGGAGGGAGCAGTACTTC
CASSLGLAGREQYF
>TRBJ2-2|NA|TRBV19|NA
TGTGCCAGTAGTATCGTCGGTAGTAACGGGGAGCTGTTTTTT
CASSIVGSNGELFF
>TRBJ1-2|NA|TRBV6-5|TRBD1
TGTGCCAGCAGGCTGGACAGGGCCTACACCTTC
CASRLDRAYTF
>TRBJ2-7|NA|TRBV9|TRBD2
TGTGCCAGCAGCCTCGGACTAGCGGACTCCTACGAGCAGTACTTC
CASSLGLADSYEQYF
>TRBJ1-1|NA|TRBV6-6|NA
TGTGCCAGCAGTTATGATTCTATGAACACTGAAGCTTTCTTT
CASSYDSMNTEAFF
>TRBJ1-6|once|TRBV10-3|TRBD1
TGTGCCACCAAAGAACAGGGGTTTGATTCACCCCTCCACTTT
CATKEQGFDSPLHF
>TRBJ1-6|NA|TRBV5-1|NA
TGCGCCAGCAGCTTCGGGGAGAATAATTCACCCCTCCACTTT
CASSFGENNSPLHF
>TRBJ1-1|NA|TRBV19|TRBD1
TGTGCCAGTAGTGCCGGGACAGGGGTAGGTCCGAACACTGAAGCTTTCTTT
CASSAGTGVGPNTEAFF
>TRBJ2-5|NA|TRBV15|TRBD2
TGTGCCACCAGCAGAGTGCCGTCCAGGACTAGCGGGGATCAAGAGACCCAGTACTTC
CATSRVPSRTSGDQETQYF
>TRBJ2-7|few|TRBV6-6|NA
TGTGCCAGCAGTTACTCTGGGACAAGCCACGAGCAGTACTTC
CASSYSGTSHEQYF
>TRBJ2-1|NA|TRBV6-6|TRBD1
TGTGCCAGCACTCCCCGGGACAGGGTGGTTAATGAGCAGTTCTTC
CASTPRDRVVNEQFF
>TRBJ1-4|NA|TRBV5-1|TRBD1
TGCGCCAGCAGCTGGGGACAGGGAAGAGAAAAACTGTTTTTT
CASSWGQGREKLFF
>TRBJ1-6|NA|TRBV6-6|TRBD1
TGTGCCAGCAGTTGGGACAGGAAGAATTCACCCCTCCACTTT
CASSWDRKNSPLHF
>TRBJ1-2|NA|TRBV18|TRBD1
TGTGCCAGCTCACCAAACGGACAGGGCCCTTTCGGAACCTTC
CASSPNGQGPFGTF
>TRBJ2-7|few|TRBV4-3|TRBD2
TGCGCCAGCAGCCAGGGCGCTGGGGGTAGCGGGGGGTACGAGCAGTACTTC
CASSQGAGGSGGYEQYF
>TRBJ2-7|NA|TRBV4-3|TRBD1
TGCGCCAGCAGCGCTTGGGCAGGGGGTCGGGGCGAGCAGTACTTC
CASSAWAGGRGEQYF
>TRBJ1-2|NA|TRBV30|NA
TGTGCCTGGAGTGCAACAGAAGGCTACACCTTC
CAWSATEGYTF
>TRBJ1-4|NA|TRBV28|NA
TGTGCCAGCACCCCGGGTGGCACTAATGAAAAACTGTTTTTT
CASTPGGTNEKLFF
>TRBJ1-4|NA|TRBV5-5|NA
TGTGCCAGCAGCTGGACGGAGGCCGAAAAACTGTTTTTT
CASSWTEAEKLFF
>TRBJ2-1|NA|TRBV19|TRBD2
TGTGCCAGTAGGTCTAGCGGGGGGAATGAGCAGTTCTTC
CASRSSGGNEQFF
>TRBJ2-6|few|TRBV9|NA
TGTGCCAGCGTCCGCGGGGTCGGGTCTGGGGCCAACGTCCTGACTTTC
CASVRGVGSGANVLTF
>TRBJ2-2|NA|TRBV5-1|NA
TGCGCCAGCAGCCAAAAAAAGACAGGCGGCAACACCGGGGAGCTGTTTTTT
CASSQKKTGGNTGELFF
>TRBJ2-1|NA|TRBV5-1|NA
TGCGCCAGCAGCTTGGAAACGAGCGGCGTGGGTGAGCAGTTCTTC
CASSLETSGVGEQFF
>TRBJ1-5|once|TRBV4-1|NA
TGCGCCAGCAGCCAGTCATACAAGCAGGGTAACGAGGGCAATCAGCCCCAGCATTTT
CASSQSYKQGNEGNQPQHF
>TRBJ2-1|NA|TRBV7-2|TRBD2
TGTGCCAGCAGCTTAGCTGTGGGGGGGACCTACAATGAGCAGTTCTTC
CASSLAVGGTYNEQFF
>TRBJ2-2|NA|TRBV7-3|NA
TGTGCCAGCAGCCCCTCAACTGCTGCGATCGGGGAGCTGTTTTTT
CASSPSTAAIGELFF
>TRBJ1-2|NA|TRBV6-1|NA
TGTGCCAGCAGTGAACGGGGTAGGGACTATGGCTACACCTTC
CASSERGRDYGYTF
>TRBJ1-5|NA|TRBV19|TRBD1
TGTGCCAGTAGTAGGGGGACAGGGACCCCTCAGCCCCAGCATTTT
CASSRGTGTPQPQHF
>TRBJ1-2|NA|TRBV2|NA
TGTGCCAGCAGTGTAGGATCAGGGTCCTATGGCTACACCTTC
CASSVGSGSYGYTF
>TRBJ2-1|few|TRBV11-2|TRBD2
TGTGCCAGCAGCTCGGGGAAGCTAGCGGGGGGGCCACATGAGCAGTTCTTC
CASSSGKLAGGPHEQFF
>TRBJ2-3|NA|TRBV7-2|TRBD2
TGTGCCAGCAGCCCCGAAGCGGGGGAAGATACGCAGTATTTT
CASSPEAGEDTQYF
>TRBJ1-2|NA|TRBV2|NA
TGTGCCAGCAGTGAGTCGGAGGAGGGTCTGAATGGCTACACCTTC
CASSESEEGLNGYTF
>TRBJ2-2|NA|TRBV12-1|NA
TGTGCCAGCAGCTGGCCCCGAGCGCGGGACACCGGGGAGCTGTTTTTT
CASSWPRARDTGELFF
>TRBJ1-6|once|TRBV6-1|NA
TGTGCCAGCACCCCGCGGGGCGCGGATAATTCACCCCTCCACTTT
CASTPRGADNSPLHF